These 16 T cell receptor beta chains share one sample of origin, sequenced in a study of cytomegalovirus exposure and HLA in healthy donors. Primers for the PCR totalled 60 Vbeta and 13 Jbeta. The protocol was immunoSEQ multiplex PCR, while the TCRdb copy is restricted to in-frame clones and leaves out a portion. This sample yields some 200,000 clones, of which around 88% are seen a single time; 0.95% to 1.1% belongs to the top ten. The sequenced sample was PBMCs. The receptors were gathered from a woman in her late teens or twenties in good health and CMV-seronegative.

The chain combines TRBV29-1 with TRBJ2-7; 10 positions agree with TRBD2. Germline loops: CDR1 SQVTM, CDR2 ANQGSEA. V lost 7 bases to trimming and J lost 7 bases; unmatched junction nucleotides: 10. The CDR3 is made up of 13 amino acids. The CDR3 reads CSAKQGSGGEQYF. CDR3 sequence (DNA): TGCAGCGCCAAACAGGGTAGCGGGGGGGAGCAGTACTTC.

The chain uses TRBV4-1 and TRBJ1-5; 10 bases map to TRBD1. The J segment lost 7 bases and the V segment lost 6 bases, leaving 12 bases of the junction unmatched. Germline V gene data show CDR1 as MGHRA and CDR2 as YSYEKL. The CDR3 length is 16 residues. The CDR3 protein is CASRLNLGQGNQPQHF. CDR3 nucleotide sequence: TGCGCCAGCAGGTTAAACCTGGGACAGGGGAACCAGCCCCAGCATTTT.

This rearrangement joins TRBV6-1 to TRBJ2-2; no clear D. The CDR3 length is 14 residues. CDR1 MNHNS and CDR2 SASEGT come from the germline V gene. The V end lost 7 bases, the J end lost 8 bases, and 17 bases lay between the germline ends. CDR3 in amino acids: CASTELHELGELFF. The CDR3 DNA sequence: TGTGCCAGCACCGAACTACACGAGTTGGGGGAGCTGTTTTTT.

The CDR3 region has the DNA TGTGCCAGCAGTTCCGGGACTAGCGCAAACAATGAGCAGTTCTTC. Translating it yields CASSSGTSANNEQFF. The chain combines TRBV6-4 with TRBJ2-1; 10 bases match TRBD2. The germline V gene has CDR1 MRHNA and CDR2 SNTAGT. V lost 5 bases to trimming and J lost 5 bases; unmatched junction nucleotides: 6. The CDR3 runs to 15 residues.

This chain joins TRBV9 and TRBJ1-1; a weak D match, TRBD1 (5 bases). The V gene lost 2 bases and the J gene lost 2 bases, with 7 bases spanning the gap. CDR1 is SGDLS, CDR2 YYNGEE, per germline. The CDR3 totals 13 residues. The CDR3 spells CASSVDSNTEAFF. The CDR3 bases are TGTGCCAGCAGCGTTGACAGTAACACTGAAGCTTTCTTT. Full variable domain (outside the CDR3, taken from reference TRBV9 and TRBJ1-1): DSGVTQTPKHLITATGQRVTLRCSPRSGDLSVYWYQQSLDQGLQFLIQYYNGEERAKGNILERFSAQQFPDLHSELNLSSLELGDSALYFCASSVDSNTEAFFGQGTRLTVV.

CDR3 residues: CASSPTATGAGANVLTF. The CDR3 nucleotides are TGTGCCAGCTCACCAACGGCGACAGGGGCTGGGGCCAACGTCCTGACTTTC. The V gene is TRBV18, the J gene TRBJ2-6, with TRBD1 identical over 8 bases. Germline-derived CDR1 and CDR2 are KGHSH and LQKENI. V gave up 2 bases and J gave up 2 bases; unmatched junction bases: 5. There are 17 residues in the CDR3.

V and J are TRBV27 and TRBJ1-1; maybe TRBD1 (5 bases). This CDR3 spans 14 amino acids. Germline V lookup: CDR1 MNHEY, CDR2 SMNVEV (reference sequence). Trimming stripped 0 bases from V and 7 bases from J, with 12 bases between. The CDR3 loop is CASSLSWGGIEAFF. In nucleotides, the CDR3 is TGTGCCAGCAGTTTATCGTGGGGGGGGATTGAAGCTTTCTTT.

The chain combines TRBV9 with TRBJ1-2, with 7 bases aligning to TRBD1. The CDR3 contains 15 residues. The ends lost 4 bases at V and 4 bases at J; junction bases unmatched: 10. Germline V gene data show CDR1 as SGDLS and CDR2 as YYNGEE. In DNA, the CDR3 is TGTGCCAGCAGCTCCGAGAGGGGGCGCGCCTATGGCTACACCTTC. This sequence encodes CASSSERGRAYGYTF.

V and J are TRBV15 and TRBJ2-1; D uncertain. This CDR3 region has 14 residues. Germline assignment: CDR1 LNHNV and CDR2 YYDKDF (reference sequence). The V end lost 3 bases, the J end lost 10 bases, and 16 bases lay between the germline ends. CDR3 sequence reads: CATSSPTARFEQFF. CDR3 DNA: TGTGCCACCAGCAGTCCCACAGCCCGGTTCGAGCAGTTCTTC.

The CDR3, as DNA: TGCGCCAGCGGGAGGCCTAAGGGCTACACCTTC. Residues: CASGRPKGYTF. The rearrangement links TRBV5-1 to TRBJ1-2; D ambiguous. The CDR3 totals 11 residues. V was cut by 7 bases and J by 8 bases, with 12 bases left in between. CDR1 and CDR2 (germline): SGHRS, YFSETQ.

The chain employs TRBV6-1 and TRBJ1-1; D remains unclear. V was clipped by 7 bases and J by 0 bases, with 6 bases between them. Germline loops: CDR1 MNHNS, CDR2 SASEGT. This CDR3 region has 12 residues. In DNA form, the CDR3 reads TGTGCCAGCACCAGGCTGAACACTGAAGCTTTCTTT. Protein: CASTRLNTEAFF.

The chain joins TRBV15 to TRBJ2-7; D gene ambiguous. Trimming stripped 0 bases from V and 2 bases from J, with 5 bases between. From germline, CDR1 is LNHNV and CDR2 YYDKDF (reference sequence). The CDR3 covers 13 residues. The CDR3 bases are TGTGCCACCAGCAGAGATGTAGCCTACGAGCAGTACTTC. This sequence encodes CATSRDVAYEQYF. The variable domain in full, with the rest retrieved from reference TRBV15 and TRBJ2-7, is DAMVIQNPRYQVTQFGKPVTLSCSQTLNHNVMYWYQQKSSQAPKLLFHYYDKDFNNEADTPDNFQSRRPNTSFCFLDIRSPGLGDTAMYLCATSRDVAYEQYFGPGTRLTVT.

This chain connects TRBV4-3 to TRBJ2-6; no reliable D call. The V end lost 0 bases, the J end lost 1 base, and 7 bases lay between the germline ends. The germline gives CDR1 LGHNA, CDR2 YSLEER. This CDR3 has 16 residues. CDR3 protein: CASSQDWPSGANVLTF. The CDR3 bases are TGCGCCAGCAGCCAAGATTGGCCATCTGGGGCCAACGTCCTGACTTTC.

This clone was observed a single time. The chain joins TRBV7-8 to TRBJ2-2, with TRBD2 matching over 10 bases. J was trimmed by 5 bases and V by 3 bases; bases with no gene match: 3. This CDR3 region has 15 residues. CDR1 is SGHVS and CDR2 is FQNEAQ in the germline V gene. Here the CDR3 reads CASSFYSGGTGELFF. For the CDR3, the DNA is TGTGCCAGCAGCTTTTATAGCGGGGGGACCGGGGAGCTGTTTTTT.

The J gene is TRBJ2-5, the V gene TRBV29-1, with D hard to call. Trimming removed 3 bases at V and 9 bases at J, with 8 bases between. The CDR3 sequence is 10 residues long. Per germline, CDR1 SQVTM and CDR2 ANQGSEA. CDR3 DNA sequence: TGCAGCGTTGACCAGTACCCCCAGTACTTC. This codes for CSVDQYPQYF. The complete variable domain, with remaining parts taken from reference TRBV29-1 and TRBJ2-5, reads SAVISQKPSRDICQRGTSLTIQCQVDSQVTMMFWYRQQPGQSLTLIATANQGSEATYESGFVIDKFPISRPNLTFSTLTVSNMSPEDSSIYLCSVDQYPQYFGPGTRLLVL.

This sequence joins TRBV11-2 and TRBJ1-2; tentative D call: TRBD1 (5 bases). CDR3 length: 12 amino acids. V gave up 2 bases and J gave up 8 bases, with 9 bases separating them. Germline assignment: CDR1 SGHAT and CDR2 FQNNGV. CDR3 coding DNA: TGTGCCAGCAGCTTATCGGGGGGGGGCTACACCTTC. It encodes CASSLSGGGYTF.